One and the same sample provided the 18 T cell receptor beta chains below, sequenced in a study of shared clonotypes between healthy human individuals. Measured with immunoSEQ multiplex PCR; TCRdb has only the in-frame clones, and not every one. The table lists some 2,500,000 clones, approximately 90% of them singletons. What was sequenced was naive CD4+ T cells from PBMCs. Subset indicated: CD45RA+ positively selected. Every receptor here comes from a young man in good health. Some clones in this sample may be carry-over from other donors' samples.

DNA of the CDR3: TGTGCCAGCAGCTTCGGACGGACTAACTATGGCTACACCTTC. Protein: CASSFGRTNYGYTF. The rearrangement uses TRBV11-2 and TRBJ1-2; D is unclear. This CDR3 is built from 14 residues. CDR1 and CDR2 from the germline V gene are SGHAT and FQNNGV. V was cut by 3 bases and J by 0 bases, with 8 bases left in between.

About this clone: Other DNA variants within this sample encode the same CDR3. The rearrangement joins TRBV7-2 to TRBJ1-3; D is undetermined. The germline gives CDR1 SGHTA, CDR2 FQGNSA. This CDR3 has 13 amino acids. Trimming cost V 1 base and J 2 bases, with 3 bases left between them. The CDR3 sequence: CASSLETGNTIYF. The CDR3 DNA sequence: TGTGCCAGCAGCTTAGAGACTGGAAACACCATATATTTT.

This rearrangement joins TRBV6-6 to TRBJ1-5; D not certain. Germline CDR1 reads MNHNY; CDR2 reads SVGAGI (reference sequence). CDR3 size: 13 residues. V lost 6 bases and J lost 1, with 7 bases in between. This CDR3 is CASRLDSNQPQHF. The CDR3 DNA reads as TGTGCCAGCAGGCTGGACAGCAATCAGCCCCAGCATTTT.

V usage is TRBV10-3 and J usage is TRBJ2-3; D perhaps matches TRBD2 (6 bases). Germline CDR1 and CDR2: ENHRY and SYGVKD. V was shortened by 6 bases and J by 1 base, with 11 bases between the two germline ends. This CDR3 has 14 residues. CDR3 residues: CAIRTGLGTDTQYF. CDR3 nucleotides: TGTGCCATCAGGACGGGACTCGGCACAGATACGCAGTATTTT.

The sample holds one count of this clone. The rearrangement joins TRBV6-1 to TRBJ2-7; 8 bases align to TRBD1. The germline CDR1 and CDR2 sequences are MNHNS and SASEGT. This CDR3 has 16 amino acids. The ends lost 4 bases at V and 3 bases at J; junction bases unmatched: 11. The CDR3 protein is CASSASDRGASYEQYF. The CDR3 nucleotides read TGTGCCAGCAGTGCGAGCGACAGGGGCGCCAGCTACGAGCAGTACTTC.

This clone was seen a few times. The chain combines TRBV19 with TRBJ2-7; D unclear. CDR1 and CDR2 from the germline V gene are LNHDA and SQIVND (reference sequence). The V end was cut by 7 bases, the J end by 2 bases, with 21 bases between. The CDR3 has 16 amino acids. CDR3 nucleotide sequence: TGTGCCAGTACCCCTAACGGCGGCCAGGAAGCCTACGAGCAGTACTTC. It encodes CASTPNGGQEAYEQYF.

The rearrangement links TRBV7-2 to TRBJ2-3; 8 nucleotides align to TRBD2. The germline V gene encodes CDR1 SGHTA and CDR2 FQGNSA. This CDR3 is built from 16 residues. Trimming took 4 bases from V and 2 from J; bases not matched to a gene: 8. CDR3 residues: CASSSLAGRITDTQYF. Here the CDR3 DNA reads TGTGCCAGCAGCTCGTTAGCGGGGCGAATCACAGATACGCAGTATTTT.

V usage is TRBV5-4 and J usage is TRBJ1-1, with D possibly being TRBD1 (6 bases). Trimming cost V 0 bases and J 5 bases, with 17 bases left between them. From germline, CDR1 is SGHNT and CDR2 YYREEE (reference sequence). CDR3 length equals 16 residues. CDR3 DNA: TGTGCCAGCAGCTTGGGGGTGGGGGCCACGGTTACTGAAGCTTTCTTT. This sequence encodes CASSLGVGATVTEAFF.

The chain uses TRBV7-2 and TRBJ2-1; 12 bases map to TRBD2. Germline V gene lookup returns CDR1 SGHTA and CDR2 FQGNSA. There are 16 residues in the CDR3. The trim removed 1 base at V and 7 bases at J, leaving 5 bases unmatched. CDR3 nucleotide sequence: TGTGCCAGCAGCTTAGTAAGCACTAGCGGGAGGAATGAGCAGTTCTTC. This gives the protein CASSLVSTSGRNEQFF.

This clone was detected once. This chain uses TRBV30 with TRBJ2-5; TRBD1 matches 11 bases. Germline V gene data show CDR1 as GTSNPN and CDR2 as SVGIG (reference sequence). This CDR3 is 16 amino acids long. V gave up 0 bases and J gave up 4 bases; unmatched junction bases: 7. The CDR3: CAWSVGQGVPRETQYF. CDR3 DNA: TGTGCCTGGAGTGTGGGACAGGGGGTCCCCCGAGAGACCCAGTACTTC.

V gene TRBV18 combines with J gene TRBJ2-1, with 12 bases that match TRBD2. Per the germline V gene, CDR1 is KGHSH and CDR2 is LQKENI. This CDR3 has 15 residues. J was trimmed by 6 bases and V by 6 bases; bases with no gene match: 6. The CDR3 spells CASSAPGLAGNEQFF. DNA for the CDR3: TGTGCCAGCTCCGCTCCGGGACTAGCGGGCAATGAGCAGTTCTTC.

The V and J genes are TRBV14 and TRBJ2-1, with D possibly TRBD1 on 6 matching bases. The CDR3 consists of 16 residues. Trimming pared 4 bases from V and 0 bases from J, leaving 13 bases between. Germline-derived CDR1 and CDR2 are SGHDN and FVKESK. In DNA, the CDR3 is TGTGCCAGCAGCCTTCAGGGGTCTTACTCCTACAATGAGCAGTTCTTC. Translating gives CASSLQGSYSYNEQFF.

The CDR3 here is CASSPSDWDSYEQYF. CDR3 bases: TGCGCCAGCAGCCCTTCGGACTGGGACTCCTACGAGCAGTACTTC. The rearrangement joins TRBV4-1 to TRBJ2-7, with D possibly TRBD2 on 5 matching bases. In germline, CDR1 is MGHRA, CDR2 YSYEKL. The CDR3 length is 15 residues. V was trimmed by 4 bases and J by 0 bases, leaving 13 bases between them.

The chain combines TRBV29-1 with TRBJ2-2; possible D gene TRBD1, 6 bases. The CDR3 is made up of 14 amino acids. The V gene's germline CDR1 is SQVTM and CDR2 ANQGSEA. Trimming stripped 1 base from V and 5 bases from J, with 11 bases between. CDR3 residues: CSVEAKTGTGELFF. The CDR3 DNA reads as TGCAGCGTTGAAGCTAAAACAGGGACCGGGGAGCTGTTTTTT.

V and J are TRBV6-6 and TRBJ2-1; D may be TRBD1 (7 bases). Trimming removed 2 bases from V and 8 bases from J, with 16 bases in between. This CDR3 is 15 amino acids long. Looked up from germline, CDR1 is MNHNY and CDR2 is SVGAGI (reference sequence). The CDR3 reads CASSYPPAGGYEQFF. Written as DNA, the CDR3 is TGTGCCAGCAGTTACCCCCCGGCAGGGGGGTATGAGCAGTTCTTC.

V and J are TRBV23-1 and TRBJ1-1; perhaps TRBD1 as D (5 bases). TRBV23-1 is annotated as an ORF whose role is uncertain. The V end was cut by 4 bases, the J end by 5 bases, with 23 bases between. The CDR3 totals 17 residues. The CDR3 protein is CASSRNPHGAQATEAFF. The DNA for the CDR3 is TGCGCCAGCAGTCGAAACCCCCACGGGGCCCAGGCGACTGAAGCTTTCTTT.

The rearrangement joins TRBV18 to TRBJ1-1, with a possible D match to TRBD1 (6 bases). The germline V and J ends were trimmed by 6 bases and 8 bases, with 13 bases remaining between them. This CDR3 is built from 12 residues. Germline assignment: CDR1 KGHSH and CDR2 LQKENI. CDR3 sequence reads: CASSAGGLEAFF. CDR3 sequence (DNA): TGTGCCAGCTCGGCGGGGGGGCTCGAAGCTTTCTTT.

The chain combines TRBV7-3 with TRBJ2-3; tentatively, D is TRBD1 or TRBD2 (5 bases each). Germline CDR1 and CDR2: SGHTA and FQGTGA. Trimming removed 4 bases from V and 6 bases from J, with 17 bases in between. There are 15 residues in the CDR3. The CDR3 region has the DNA TGTGCCAGCAGCTCTACCGGGACCGAGGCGGATACGCAGTATTTT. It encodes CASSSTGTEADTQYF.